The next 2 T cell receptor beta chains were all read from a single sample in a study of tumor-infiltrating lymphocytes in primary liver carcinoma. Synthesis of TCR beta cDNA was carried out from about 0.55 ug total RNA with a constant-region primer. What produced the TCR beta libraries was three nested multiplex PCR rounds using slightly modified ARM-PCR. TRBV1-TRBV30 forward primers and a C-beta reverse primer were used in the first two PCR rounds, which each ran for around 10 cycles. Via MiXCR, TCRdb re-called the multiplex PCR reads, giving one row per CDR3 protein. The data hold approximately 120,000 distinct CDR3 sequences, with approximately 64% observed a single time. Investigators took RNA and DNA out together from roughly 21-30 mg of unsorted bulk tissue. Sequencing was done on a sample of liver tumor tissue from sampling region 3. Subset here: tumor region T3, left-lateral pole. All receptors come from a woman aged 60-70 years with primary liver carcinoma and hepatitis B virus infection.

A remark on this clonotype: This may stem from a read error, because a much larger clone lies one nucleotide away. The conserved phenylalanine or tryptophan is not found at the CDR3 terminus, so this likely reflects a read error. V is TRBV4-2 and J is TRBJ1-6; possibly TRBD1 for D (6 bases). Looked up from germline, CDR1 is LGHNA and CDR2 is YNFKEQ. The CDR3 covers 18 residues. V was cut by 0 bases and J by 7 bases, with 19 bases left in between. The CDR3 bases are TGTGCCAGCAGCCAAGAAAGGAACAGGGCGGATCTAAATTCACCCCTCCACCTT. As protein: CASSQERNRADLNSPLHL.

The chain combines TRBV11-2 with TRBJ2-1, with a weak D call TRBD1 (5 bases). Per germline, CDR1 SGHAT and CDR2 FQNNGV. This CDR3 is 17 amino acids long. V gave up 2 bases and J gave up 5 bases, with 19 bases separating them. The CDR3 bases are TGTGCCAGCAGCTTACTGAGTGACCCAGGGATCAACAATGAGCAGTTCTTC. It yields the protein CASSLLSDPGINNEQFF.